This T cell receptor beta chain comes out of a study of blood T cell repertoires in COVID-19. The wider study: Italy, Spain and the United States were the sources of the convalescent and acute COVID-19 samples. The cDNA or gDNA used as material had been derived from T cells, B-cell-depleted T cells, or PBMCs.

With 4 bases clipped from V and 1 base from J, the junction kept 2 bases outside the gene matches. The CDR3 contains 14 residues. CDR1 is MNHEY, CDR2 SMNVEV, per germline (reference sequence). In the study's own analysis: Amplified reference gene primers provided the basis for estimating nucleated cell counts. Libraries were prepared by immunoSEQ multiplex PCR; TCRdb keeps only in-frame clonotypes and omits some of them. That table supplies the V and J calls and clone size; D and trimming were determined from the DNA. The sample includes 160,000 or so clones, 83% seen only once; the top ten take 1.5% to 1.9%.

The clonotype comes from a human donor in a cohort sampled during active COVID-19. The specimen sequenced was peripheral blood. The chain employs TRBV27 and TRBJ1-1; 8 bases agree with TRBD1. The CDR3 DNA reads TGTGCCAGCAGTTGGGGGACAGGGAACACTGAAGCTTTCTTT. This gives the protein CASSWGTGNTEAFF.